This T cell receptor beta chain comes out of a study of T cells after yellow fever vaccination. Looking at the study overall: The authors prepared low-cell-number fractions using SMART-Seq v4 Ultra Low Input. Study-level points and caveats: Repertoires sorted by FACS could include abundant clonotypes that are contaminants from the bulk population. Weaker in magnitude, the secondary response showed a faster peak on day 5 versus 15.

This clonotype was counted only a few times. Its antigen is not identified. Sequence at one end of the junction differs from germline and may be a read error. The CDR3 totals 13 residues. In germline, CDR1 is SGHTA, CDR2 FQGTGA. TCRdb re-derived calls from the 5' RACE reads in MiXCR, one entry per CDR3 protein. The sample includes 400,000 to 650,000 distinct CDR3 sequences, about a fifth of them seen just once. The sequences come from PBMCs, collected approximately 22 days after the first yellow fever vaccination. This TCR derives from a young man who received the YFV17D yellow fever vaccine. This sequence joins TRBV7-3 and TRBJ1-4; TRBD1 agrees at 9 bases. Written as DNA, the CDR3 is TGTGCCAGCAGCCGGACAGGGGACGATCCTCAGTCCTTT. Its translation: CASSRTGDDPQSF.